This TCR beta chain was profiled in a study of T cell responses to AZD1222 COVID-19 vaccine. Findings and limits, study-wide: Donors were chiefly white British, with a greater number of females, and clonal diversity was perhaps underestimated.

The data were produced by immunoSEQ multiplex PCR, yet TCRdb's version contains in-frame clones alone and is incomplete. The repertoire holds roughly 90,000 clones, approximately 92% seen once, with roughly 2.7% in the top ten. Worth noting for this clone: Its antigen is not known.

The germline V gene encodes CDR1 SNHLY and CDR2 FYNNEI. This CDR3 contains 12 residues. Trimming cost V 10 bases and J 3 bases, with 12 bases left between them. Sequenced material: peripheral blood, taken 28 days after the second AZD1222 dose. The TCR originated in an adult who received the AZD1222 COVID-19 vaccine. The V and J genes are TRBV2 and TRBJ1-2, with D possibly being TRBD1 (5 bases). The CDR3 coding sequence is TGTGCCAATAGAAGGGACGACTATGGCTACACCTTC. It is translated as CANRRDDYGYTF.